Following are 3 T cell receptor beta chains from one sample sequenced in a study of T cell responses to AZD1222 COVID-19 vaccine listed by TCRdb under 2021. The time point label, as the study defines it: baseline before first vaccination. Receptor libraries were prepared by the immunoSEQ multiplex PCR assay. The source is immuneACCESS, and TCRdb retained only in-frame sequences with V and J called. Part of the clones is not carried over; for the studies checked, unresolved V genes explain less than half of this, and the remainder is unexplained. Within this sample are approximately 90,000 clones, with roughly 90% of them counted one time only. About 2.9% of the sample is in the top ten clones. The input for sequencing was peripheral blood, taken on day 0 of AZD1222 vaccination. Receptor source: an adult in good health.

This clone was counted between two and nine times. This chain uses TRBV5-1 with TRBJ2-1, with 10 bases identical to TRBD1. The germline V gene encodes CDR1 SGHRS and CDR2 YFSETQ. CDR3 length equals 15 residues. J was trimmed by 7 bases and V by 4 bases; bases with no gene match: 8. DNA for the CDR3: TGCGCCAGCAGCCCCGGACAGGGGGGAAAAAATGAGCAGTTCTTC. This translates into CASSPGQGGKNEQFF.

The table lists this clone with a count of one. The J gene is TRBJ2-7, the V gene TRBV7-9, with TRBD1 matching over 7 bases. Germline V CDR1 and CDR2: SEHNR, FQNEAQ (reference sequence). The CDR3 runs to 15 residues. V was pared by 1 base and J by 3 bases, with 6 bases of the junction left unmatched. CDR3 DNA sequence: TGTGCCAGCAGCTTAGGCCGGGACAGCAGCTACGAGCAGTACTTC. It codes for CASSLGRDSSYEQYF.

CDR3 region: CASTDRAGNTIYF. Here the CDR3 DNA reads TGTGCCAGCACCGACAGAGCTGGAAACACCATATATTTT. The rearrangement uses TRBV2 and TRBJ1-3, with D possibly matching TRBD1 (5 bases). V shed 7 bases and J shed 2 bases, with 9 bases lying between them. Germline V gene sequence: CDR1 SNHLY, CDR2 FYNNEI. This CDR3 spans 13 amino acids.